This TCR beta chain derives from a study of T cell responses to AZD1222 COVID-19 vaccine. Only in-frame clones appear in the TCRdb table, and some are missing; sequencing was by immunoSEQ multiplex PCR. The sample has about 150,000 clones, roughly 94% seen once. Germline V gene data show CDR1 as SGHTA and CDR2 as FQGNSA. The CDR3 is made up of 14 amino acids. Trimming removed 6 bases at V and 6 bases at J, with 16 bases between. Sequenced here: peripheral blood, sampled on day 0 of AZD1222 vaccination. V gene TRBV7-2 combines with J gene TRBJ2-3, with D perhaps matching TRBD2 (6 bases). The source is an adult in good health. The CDR3 sequence: CASRSGAGRDTQYF. The CDR3 DNA reads TGTGCCAGCAGATCGGGAGCGGGCAGGGATACGCAGTATTTT. Full variable domain (rest looked up from reference TRBV7-2 and TRBJ2-3): GAGVSQSPSNKVTEKGKDVELRCDPISGHTALYWYRQSLGQGLEFLIYFQGNSAPDKSGLPSDRFSAERTGGSVSTLTIQRTQQEDSAVYLCASRSGAGRDTQYFGPGTRLTVL.